This paragraph reports one T cell receptor (beta chain). Germline CDR1 is SQVTM and CDR2 is ANQGSEA. The CDR3 length is 14 residues. V shed 5 bases and J 4 bases; nucleotides not matched to a gene: 10. The sample belongs to a study of control samples from healthy donors and cancer patients. The data were produced by immunoSEQ multiplex PCR, yet TCRdb's version contains in-frame clones alone and is incomplete. The table records about 130,000 clones, just under 95% of them present only once. The rearrangement links TRBV29-1 to TRBJ1-1, with 7 bases lining up with TRBD1. Source material: PBMCs. The receptor was derived from a man aged 55 to 70 with colorectal cancer. Here the CDR3 reads CSVMRGPVGTEAFF. Written as DNA, the CDR3 is TGCAGCGTTATGAGGGGGCCGGTGGGCACTGAAGCTTTCTTT.